This is a list of T cell receptor beta chains from one sample in a study of T cells after posttransplantation cyclophosphamide. The protocol was immunoSEQ multiplex PCR, while the TCRdb copy is restricted to in-frame clones and leaves out a portion. The sample includes about 12,000 clones, none of them occurring once. The sample was PBMCs. These receptors were taken from a woman between 40 and 55 years old in good health, CMV-negative, and a related stem cell transplant donor. Both conserved end residues are part of each CDR3. The order of the fields is J gene, V gene, CDR3 protein.

>TRBJ2-1|TRBV5-1
CASSSGDAGLNNEQFF
>TRBJ1-1|TRBV29-1
CSAVKLNTEAFF
>TRBJ1-1|TRBV5-6
CASSPRGTEAFF
>TRBJ1-5|TRBV10-3
CAIQTDSNQPQHF
>TRBJ1-4|TRBV6-1
CASSEGDRWGEKLFF
>TRBJ1-3|TRBV7-2
CASSSEIASGNTIYF
>TRBJ2-7|TRBV15
CATSRDAGTGWYEQYF
>TRBJ1-4|TRBV2
CASLYTGTNEKLFF
>TRBJ2-3|TRBV20-1
CSAKTGDTQYF
>TRBJ1-1|TRBV18
CASSPVDSQGEAFF
>TRBJ2-1|TRBV6-4
CASSDGTSEYNEQFF
>TRBJ2-5|TRBV5-1
CASTFSPQETQYF
>TRBJ2-5|TRBV7-2
CASSPGLAHIQYF
>TRBJ2-1|TRBV14
CASNGQLYNEQFF
>TRBJ2-7|TRBV5-1
CASRGQGENEQYF
>TRBJ1-2|TRBV4-3
CASSQDQQGSIGYTF
>TRBJ1-3|TRBV18
CASFSAWNTIYF
>TRBJ1-4|TRBV2
CASSEVLQGNEKLFF
>TRBJ1-1|TRBV18
CASSPARGVNTEAFF
>TRBJ2-5|TRBV4-2
CASSLAPGQQETQYF
>TRBJ1-1|TRBV29-1
CSLRTGEATEAFF
>TRBJ1-6|TRBV5-1
CASRGTGGNSPLHF
>TRBJ1-1|TRBV19
CASSQGRQGVTEAFF
>TRBJ2-1|TRBV7-9
CASSVSGLVYNEQFF
>TRBJ2-2|TRBV4-2
CASSQELAGGNTGELFF
>TRBJ2-7|TRBV6-5
CASSYSSGTSYEQYF
>TRBJ2-3|TRBV19
CASSGPGLVSTDTQYF
>TRBJ1-1|TRBV4-1
CASSHHGGTEAFF
>TRBJ2-3|TRBV11-2
CASSGGEVWDTQYF
>TRBJ1-3|TRBV4-1
CASSLWKGKSGNTIYF
>TRBJ2-5|TRBV7-7
CASSLGTGGQETQYF
>TRBJ2-3|TRBV11-3
CASSLRGVYTDTQYF
>TRBJ2-3|TRBV5-4
CASSSALASGGAYTQYF
>TRBJ1-1|TRBV9
CASSVEAGGTTEAFF
>TRBJ1-1|TRBV23-1
CASSRLGFRTGGCRETEAFF